The sequence of this T cell receptor beta chain was determined in a study of T cell repertoires in ileal Crohn's disease. Study background: Postoperative therapy was given to about half: about ten thiopurines, 15 to 20 anti-TNF agents. Regarding the study as a whole: Active smokers at surgery had more clonal expansions than non-smokers.

Included were adult ileal or ileocolonic Crohn's patients indicated for ileocolonic resection. Notes on this clone: Its target is unknown.

Approximately 510 nanograms of biopsy DNA per sample underwent TCRB immunosequencing. The protocol was immunoSEQ multiplex PCR, while the TCRdb copy is restricted to in-frame clones and leaves out a portion. Seen here are about 4,700 clones, more than 75% observed once, and the top ten hold less than 15%. The specimen sequenced was ileal tissue. The source of this sequence is an adult with Crohn's disease.

DNA of the CDR3: TGTGCCAGCAGTAATCAGGGGGCCCGGACTGAAGCTTTCTTT. This encodes CASSNQGARTEAFF. V gene TRBV6-6 combines with J gene TRBJ1-1, with TRBD1 matching 8 bases. Per the germline V gene, CDR1 is MNHNY and CDR2 is SVGAGI (reference sequence). Unmatched junction bases numbered 7, after V lost 5 bases and J lost 5 bases. CDR3 length: 14 amino acids.